The clone carrying this T cell receptor (beta chain) appeared many times. No antigen is known for it. Germline is not matched at one junction end, which may reflect a read error. This CDR3 contains 16 residues. TCRbeta libraries were built with three rounds of nested PCR, modified from ARM-PCR. TCRdb used MiXCR to reprocess the multiplex PCR reads, holding one entry per CDR3 protein. This sample has approximately 66,000 distinct CDR3 sequences, with roughly two thirds found just once. The data belong to a study of tumor and adjacent non-tumor tissue in lung cancer. The study's findings and limits: Compared with tumor, normal lung showed significantly lower TCR diversity. Patients with more diverse tumor TCRs had worse survival.

RNA was extracted from bulk tissue without any cell sorting. This non-tumor lung sample came from over 3 cm beyond the tumor edge. The sequence derives from a man between 65 and 85 years old with non-small cell lung cancer. The sequenced sample was distant non-tumor lung tissue. The chain is built from TRBV12-3 or TRBV12-4 and TRBJ1-6; possible D gene TRBD1, 6 bases. CDR3 residues: CASRLEGGGGPSPLHF. The CDR3 region has the DNA TGTGCCAGCAGATTAGAGGGGGGCGGTGGTCCCTCACCCCTCCACTTT.